The 22 T cell receptor beta chains given below trace back to one sample, sequenced in a study of persistence of HIV-infected CD4 T cells. The stimulus was lysate of CMV-infected fibroblasts, 8.5 to 10 ug/mL. Sorting selected CD4+ T cells upregulating both CD40 ligand and CD69. Sequencing used immunoSEQ version 4 in survey mode. Assay: immunoSEQ multiplex PCR; the TCRdb copy retains only in-frame clones and omits some. The table shows some 16,000 clones, with 65% occurring only once. Their antigens are not known. Source: CD4+ T cells sorted from PBMCs after approximately 20-hour stimulation, taken from a patient who received antiretroviral therapy. The source of these receptors is an adult woman with HIV who was CMV-seropositive.

This chain joins TRBV21-1 and TRBJ1-2. TRBV21-1 is a pseudogene. CDR3 length: 19 residues. The CDR3: CASSSYRASHDHLSYGYTF. CDR3 nucleotide sequence: TGTGCCAGCAGCTCGTACAGAGCGTCACACGATCACCTCTCTTATGGCTACACCTTC.

V and J are TRBV5-1 and TRBJ2-2; D is possibly TRBD1 or TRBD2 (6 bases each). Per the germline V gene, CDR1 is SGHRS and CDR2 is YFSETQ. This CDR3 has 16 residues. V lost 0 bases and J 2 bases, leaving 11 bases between the germline ends. The CDR3 bases are TGCGCCAGCAGCTTGGCCGGGGGCTATAACACCGGGGAGCTGTTTTTT. Protein: CASSLAGGYNTGELFF.

CDR3: CASSLMRGGGTDTQYF. CDR3 nucleotides: TGCGCCAGCAGCTTGATGCGGGGGGGCGGCACAGATACGCAGTATTTT. The chain couples TRBV5-1 to TRBJ2-3; the match to TRBD2 covers 9 bases. Germline V gene sequence: CDR1 SGHRS, CDR2 YFSETQ. The CDR3 has 16 amino acids. V lost 1 base, J lost 1 base, and 4 bases stayed unmatched.

The sample holds a few counts of this clone. V and J are TRBV7-2 and TRBJ2-3, with a possible D match to TRBD2 (6 bases). Trimming shortened V by 5 bases and J by 2 bases, and 17 bases separated the two germline ends. CDR1 and CDR2 from the germline V gene are SGHTA and FQGNSA. The CDR3 has 16 amino acids. The CDR3 coding sequence is TGTGCCAGCAGCCCGGGACTCGCGGTTATCACAGATACGCAGTATTTT. Translated, it gives CASSPGLAVITDTQYF.

V gene TRBV5-4 combines with J gene TRBJ2-5, with D perhaps given as TRBD1 or TRBD2 (5 bases each). This CDR3 is built from 14 residues. CDR1 is SGHNT, CDR2 YYREEE, per germline (reference sequence). Trimming left V 0 bases short and J 5 bases short, with 11 bases between. The CDR3 loop is CASSLAGTRETQYF. CDR3 nucleotides: TGTGCCAGCAGCTTGGCCGGGACGCGGGAGACCCAGTACTTC.

This chain links TRBV27 with TRBJ1-6, with a tentative D call TRBD1 (6 bases). CDR3 length: 17 residues. Trimming shortened V by 5 bases and J by 0 bases, and 14 bases separated the two germline ends. Germline V gene data show CDR1 as MNHEY and CDR2 as SMNVEV (reference sequence). The CDR3 reads CASSQDGQSSYNSPLHF. The CDR3 DNA is TGTGCCAGCAGTCAAGATGGACAGAGCTCCTATAATTCACCCCTCCACTTT.

CDR3 bases: TGTGCCAGCAGTTGGAACAGGGGGTTGACTAGCGGGGTGACAGATACGCAGTATTTT. Amino acids: CASSWNRGLTSGVTDTQYF. The V and J genes are TRBV6-2 or TRBV6-3 and TRBJ2-3, with 11 bases aligning to TRBD2. The CDR3 has 19 residues. The J segment lost 3 bases and the V segment lost 4 bases, leaving 15 bases of the junction unmatched. Germline CDR1 is MNHEY and CDR2 is SVGEGT.

The rearrangement joins TRBV4-1 to TRBJ2-3, with D tentatively TRBD1 (7 bases). CDR3 length: 16 residues. CDR1 is MGHRA and CDR2 is YSYEKL in the germline V gene. Trimming stripped 0 bases from V and 4 bases from J, with 14 bases between. CDR3 in amino acids: CASSQDQGGASDTQYF. The CDR3 coding sequence is TGCGCCAGCAGCCAAGACCAGGGGGGCGCGTCAGATACGCAGTATTTT.

The chain carries TRBV6-5 and TRBJ1-2, with a tentative D call TRBD1 (5 bases). Germline-derived CDR1 and CDR2 are MNHEY and SVGAGI. The V gene lost 10 bases and the J gene lost 8 bases, with 17 bases spanning the gap. The CDR3 extends over 12 amino acids. CDR3: CATGNNEGGYTF. DNA for the CDR3: TGTGCCACCGGGAACAATGAGGGGGGCTACACCTTC.

The chain is built from TRBV5-1 and TRBJ2-1, with a possible D match to TRBD2 (6 bases). Germline V CDR1 and CDR2: SGHRS, YFSETQ. The CDR3 spans 14 residues. V was pared by 6 bases and J by 10 bases, with 20 bases between. CDR3 sequence (DNA): TGCGCCAGCACTCGATATGGACTAAAGGAGGAGCAGTTCTTC. Protein product: CASTRYGLKEEQFF.

The V call is TRBV2, the J call TRBJ2-3; 13 bases agree with TRBD2. The CDR3 runs 16 residues. The V gene end was trimmed by 4 bases and the J gene end by 5 bases; junction bases not matched to a gene: 6. Germline V gene lookup returns CDR1 SNHLY and CDR2 FYNNEI. In nucleotides, the CDR3 is TGTGCCAGCAGTGGAGGGACTAGCGGGGAGGGAGATACGCAGTATTTT. This codes for CASSGGTSGEGDTQYF.

This clone was observed a handful of times. V and J are TRBV11-3 and TRBJ2-2, with D perhaps matching TRBD1 (6 bases). Trimming removed 5 bases at V and 7 bases at J, with 20 bases between. The germline V gene encodes CDR1 SGHNT and CDR2 YENEEA. The CDR3 runs to 16 residues. In nucleotides, the CDR3 is TGTGCCAGCAGCGCCGGTCAGGGGCCCAGGAACGGGGAGCTGTTTTTT. Its protein product is CASSAGQGPRNGELFF.

The rearrangement links TRBV19 to TRBJ2-3; D is unresolved. This CDR3 has 15 amino acids. Germline CDR1 and CDR2: LNHDA and SQIVND (reference sequence). V dropped 4 bases and J dropped 2 bases, with 13 bases sitting between them. The CDR3 sequence: CASSNGWGFTDTQYF. The CDR3 coding sequence is TGTGCCAGTAGTAATGGGTGGGGATTCACAGATACGCAGTATTTT.

CDR3 sequence: CASTQFRGTEAFF. The DNA of the CDR3 is TGTGCCAGTACCCAATTCAGAGGCACTGAAGCTTTCTTT. V gene TRBV19 combines with J gene TRBJ1-1, with D hard to call. V was clipped by 7 bases and J by 4 bases, with 13 bases between them. Germline V gives CDR1 LNHDA, CDR2 SQIVND (reference sequence). The CDR3 length is 13 residues.

The chain couples TRBV10-2 to TRBJ2-7, with 8 positions matching TRBD1. The germline V gene has CDR1 WSHSY and CDR2 SAAADI. The V segment lost 4 bases and the J segment 5 bases; nucleotides outside the gene matches: 1. This CDR3 is built from 12 residues. The DNA of the CDR3 is TGCGCCAGCAGTGGACAGGGGAACGAGCAGTACTTC. This translates into CASSGQGNEQYF.

The CDR3 loop is CASSRTGDLQYF. The CDR3, as DNA: TGTGCCAGCAGTCGGACTGGGGACCTTCAGTACTTC. The genes are TRBV9 and TRBJ2-4; D may match TRBD1 or TRBD2 (5 bases each). CDR1 SGDLS and CDR2 YYNGEE come from the germline V gene. Trimming cost V 5 bases and J 11 bases, with 14 bases left between them. This CDR3 region has 12 residues.

J is TRBJ1-1 and V is TRBV12-3 or TRBV12-4; D remains ambiguous. V was shortened by 7 bases and J by 0 bases, with 9 bases between the two germline ends. The length of the CDR3 is 13 residues. CDR3 protein: CASNNFMNTEAFF. DNA of the CDR3: TGTGCCAGCAATAACTTTATGAACACTGAAGCTTTCTTT.

This clone occurred a few times. V gene TRBV5-1 combines with J gene TRBJ1-1; 10 bases line up with TRBD1. Germline V gene sequence: CDR1 SGHRS, CDR2 YFSETQ. The CDR3 extends over 16 amino acids. After removal of 4 bases from V and 4 bases from J, the junction contained 10 bases not matched to a gene. CDR3 in amino acids: CASSHRSDRGSTEAFF. DNA of the CDR3: TGCGCCAGCAGCCACCGATCGGACAGGGGGAGCACTGAAGCTTTCTTT.

The V and J genes are TRBV27 and TRBJ2-7; D unresolved. Germline loops: CDR1 MNHEY, CDR2 SMNVEV (reference sequence). Trimming took off 6 bases at V and 3 bases at J, with 18 bases between the two ends. The CDR3 runs 15 residues. CDR3 amino acids: CASRPEENLLYEQYF. The CDR3 nucleotides are TGTGCCAGCAGACCAGAAGAGAACCTACTCTACGAGCAGTACTTC.

This chain connects TRBV7-6 to TRBJ2-1; D remains unclear. This CDR3 comprises 12 residues. Trimming pared 1 base from V and 9 bases from J, leaving 7 bases between. Per the germline V gene, CDR1 is SGHVS and CDR2 is FNYEAQ. CDR3 nucleotides: TGTGCCAGCAGCTTAGTCTTCGGTGAGCAGTTCTTC. It specifies CASSLVFGEQFF.

The chain couples TRBV6-1 to TRBJ1-5; D ambiguous. Trimming stripped 1 base from V and 2 bases from J, with 3 bases between. CDR1 and CDR2 from the germline V gene are MNHNS and SASEGT. This CDR3 spans 13 amino acids. CDR3 amino acids: CASSEDGNQPQHF. As DNA, the CDR3 is TGTGCCAGCAGTGAAGACGGCAATCAGCCCCAGCATTTT.

This clone has a handful of counts. J is TRBJ1-2 and V is TRBV5-1, with TRBD1 identical over 7 bases. Germline V gene sequence: CDR1 SGHRS, CDR2 YFSETQ. The CDR3 length is 17 residues. Unmatched junction bases numbered 20, after V lost 4 bases and J lost 8 bases. The CDR3: CASSVTGRSTSNKGYTF. The DNA of the CDR3 is TGCGCCAGCAGCGTGACAGGGAGGTCCACTTCCAATAAGGGCTACACCTTC.